This T cell receptor beta chain was profiled in a study of Ad26.COV2.S vaccination and SARS-CoV-2 variants. The study, taken as a whole, reports: Compared with placebo recipients, vaccine recipients had higher spike-specific TCR breadth. Possibly, TCR breadth and depth analyses underestimated total T cell responses.

About this clone: Its antigen is still unknown.

Repertoires were generated with immunoSEQ multiplex PCR, while TCRdb's copy carries only in-frame clones and drops some. The sample consists of 350,000 to 500,000 clones, roughly 91% of them appearing once. Treatment here: 15 to 20 received Ad26.COV2.S at low or high dose, single or two shots; about 5 received placebo; per-sample allocation not given. Samples analyzed were those drawn on day 63 after the first vaccine or placebo injection. This Boston cohort included adults aged 18-55 years. Expression of Wuhan-strain SARS-CoV-2 spike came from the Ad26 vector that formed the vaccine. The source was peripheral blood, collected in a trial of Ad26.COV2.S vaccine versus placebo. This TCR was recovered from a person between 18 and 59 years old who received the Ad26.COV2.S COVID-19 vaccine or a placebo.

CDR3 sequence reads: CASSLTGVGTGELFF. The CDR3 bases are TGTGCCAGCAGCTTAACAGGGGTGGGCACCGGGGAGCTGTTTTTT. The gene calls are TRBV7-3 and TRBJ2-2, with a weak D call TRBD1 (5 bases). CDR3 length equals 15 residues. The V gene's germline CDR1 is SGHTA and CDR2 FQGTGA. V gave up 0 bases and J gave up 4 bases, with 9 bases separating them.